Below are 3 T cell receptor beta chains sequenced from a single sample in a study of T cells in localized non-small cell lung cancer. The assay was immunoSEQ multiplex PCR, and TCRdb's table has in-frame clones only and misses some. The sample comprises fewer than 20,000 clones, about 89% of which are singletons, and roughly a quarter rests with the top ten. The sequenced sample was peripheral blood, obtained before any cancer treatment. Source of these receptors: an older female donor with stage III squamous cell lung carcinoma.

The chain carries TRBV7-9 and TRBJ2-1; 12 bases agree with TRBD1. From germline, CDR1 is SEHNR and CDR2 FQNEAQ (reference sequence). The CDR3 covers 13 residues. The CDR3 bases are TGTGCGTTCGAGGGACAGGGGGCCAATGAGCAGTTCTTC. Protein: CAFEGQGANEQFF.

The V and J genes are TRBV7-9 and TRBJ2-1, with 7 bases that match TRBD2. The V segment lost 8 bases and the J segment 1 base; nucleotides outside the gene matches: 5. CDR3 size: 14 residues. Germline CDR1 is SEHNR and CDR2 is FQNEAQ (reference sequence). CDR3 region: CASSLADSYNEQFF. The DNA for the CDR3 is TGTGCCAGCTCTCTAGCGGATTCCTACAATGAGCAGTTCTTC.

The rearrangement uses TRBV25-1 and TRBJ2-2; 9 bases align to TRBD1. The V and J ends lost 6 bases and 3 bases, in that order; junction bases with no gene match: 5. Per germline, CDR1 MGHDK and CDR2 SYGVNS. This CDR3 region has 15 residues. The CDR3 DNA reads TGTGCCAGCAGGGACCGGGACAGGGACACCGGGGAGCTGTTTTTT. Translated, it gives CASRDRDRDTGELFF.